Below, one T cell receptor (beta chain) is given with its context. CDR3 length: 14 amino acids. Germline lookup yields CDR1 SEHNR and CDR2 FQNEAQ (reference sequence). After removal of 5 bases from V and 7 bases from J, the junction contained 7 bases not matched to a gene. Per the authors' pipeline: For nucleated cells, counts were estimated from reference gene primer amplification. The data were produced by immunoSEQ multiplex PCR, yet TCRdb's version contains in-frame clones alone and is incomplete. D and trimming come from the DNA, and the V and J calls and clone size come from that table. The sample has roughly 380,000 clones, 85% seen once. This specimen comes from a study of blood T cell repertoires in COVID-19. In the study overall: From T cells, B-cell-depleted T cells, or PBMCs came the material, which was cDNA or gDNA.

The chain uses TRBV7-9 and TRBJ2-4; 8 bases fit TRBD1. This TCR derives from a woman aged 18-29 years with acute or convalescent COVID-19. Sequenced sample: peripheral blood. This CDR3 is CASSDDRGINIQYF. The DNA of the CDR3 is TGTGCCAGCAGCGATGACAGGGGCATTAACATTCAGTACTTC.